The clone carrying this T cell receptor beta chain has only a few counts. Antigen specificity is unknown. Germline CDR1 and CDR2: MDHEN and SYDVKM. The CDR3 has 13 residues. The V end was cut by 7 bases, the J end by 5 bases, with 14 bases between. Before thyroid surgery, none of the patients had received any treatment. These data originate in a study of metastatic and nonmetastatic thyroid tumors. Across the whole study: A comparison of repertoires was made across blood and tumor or nodule tissue from malignant and benign thyroid patients.

General study points: Significantly higher TCR beta diversity was reportedly seen in malignant thyroid tumors than benign nodules, in blood and tumor.

In the original analysis: Across clinicopathological groups, CDR3 differences served as the basis for building a distant-metastasis classifier for papillary thyroid cancer. MiXCR re-clonotyped the PCR reads for TCRdb. TCRdb's processing, not the authors', yielded these V and J calls. In the table there are about 20,000 clones, 15% to 19% of which are singletons. The sample comprised blood. The sequence was obtained from a female donor with papillary thyroid cancer or a benign thyroid nodule (not recorded which). Some clones in this sample may be carry-over from other donors' samples. V and J are TRBV28 and TRBJ2-5; the D is unclear. This CDR3 is CASTLEGWETQYF. The CDR3 nucleotides are TGTGCCAGCACCCTAGAAGGTTGGGAGACCCAGTACTTC.